Each of the 21 T cell receptor beta chains below was sequenced from the same sample in a study of T cell responses to AZD1222 COVID-19 vaccine. Sequenced by immunoSEQ multiplex PCR; TCRdb stores in-frame clones only, minus some. The top ten hold roughly a tenth of the sample, which has around 80,000 clones, roughly 85% seen once. Sample: peripheral blood, taken 28 days after the second AZD1222 dose. The receptors come from an adult who received the AZD1222 COVID-19 vaccine.

The chain employs TRBV12-3 or TRBV12-4 and TRBJ1-5; the D is unclear. The CDR3 length is 13 residues. Trimming cost V 3 bases and J 0 bases, with 3 bases left between them. The CDR3 here is CASSFYSNQPQHF. DNA for the CDR3: TGTGCCAGCAGTTTTTATAGCAATCAGCCCCAGCATTTT.

In this sample, this clone turned up once. This sequence joins TRBV6-5 and TRBJ1-4, with D hard to call. The length of the CDR3 is 13 residues. In germline, CDR1 is MNHEY, CDR2 SVGAGI. Trimming left V 5 bases short and J 8 bases short, with 12 bases between. The CDR3 loop is CASSPRLREKLFF. CDR3 DNA sequence: TGTGCCAGCAGTCCCAGACTCAGGGAAAAACTGTTTTTT.

This clone was observed many times. The rearrangement uses TRBV6-5 and TRBJ1-6, with a possible D match to TRBD1 (5 bases). The CDR3 has 14 residues. The germline gives CDR1 MNHEY, CDR2 SVGAGI. V shed 6 bases and J shed 7 bases, with 13 bases lying between them. The CDR3: CASSPVTENSPLHF. CDR3 sequence (DNA): TGTGCCAGCAGCCCCGTGACAGAAAATTCACCCCTCCACTTT.

The chain recombines TRBV6-5 with TRBJ1-6; D remains unclear. Deletions cut 7 bases from V and 10 bases from J, with 11 bases between. Per germline, CDR1 MNHEY and CDR2 SVGAGI. The CDR3 runs to 12 residues. CDR3 residues: CASTFPGSPLHF. In nucleotides, the CDR3 is TGTGCCAGCACCTTTCCGGGGTCACCCCTCCACTTT.

This clone has only a few counts. V usage is TRBV2 and J usage is TRBJ2-1; TRBD1 matches 9 bases. The CDR3 loop spans 15 amino acids. Germline loops: CDR1 SNHLY, CDR2 FYNNEI. J gave up 4 bases and V 6 bases, and 7 bases lay outside the gene matches. The CDR3 DNA reads TGTGCCAGCAGCCCGGGACAGGGTTTGTACAATGAGCAGTTCTTC. Translation: CASSPGQGLYNEQFF.

The V call is TRBV13, the J call TRBJ1-2; D may be TRBD1 (6 bases). Per germline, CDR1 PRHDT and CDR2 FYEKMQ (reference sequence). The V and J ends lost 5 bases and 8 bases respectively, with 12 bases between them. The CDR3 sequence is 12 residues long. CDR3 DNA sequence: TGTGCCAGCAGCACGCAGGGGTGGGGCTACACCTTC. It is translated as CASSTQGWGYTF. Full variable domain (rest looked up from reference TRBV13 and TRBJ1-2): AAGVIQSPRHLIKEKRETATLKCYPIPRHDTVYWYQQGPGQDPQFLISFYEKMQSDKGSIPDRFSAQQFSDYHSELNMSSLELGDSALYFCASSTQGWGYTFGSGTRLTVV.

The CDR3 is CASSLWGGASNGEETQYF. The CDR3 DNA follows: TGTGCCAGCAGCTTATGGGGCGGGGCTAGCAATGGCGAAGAGACCCAGTACTTC. The chain employs TRBV7-6 and TRBJ2-5; D may be TRBD2 (6 bases). The CDR3 has 18 residues. Trimming shortened V by 2 bases and J by 3 bases, and 22 bases separated the two germline ends. The V gene's germline CDR1 is SGHVS and CDR2 FNYEAQ.

This clone was seen a single time. The genes are TRBV21-1 and TRBJ1-1; the table's D call TRBD1 went unverified against the DNA. TRBV21-1 is a pseudogene segment. The CDR3 sequence is 12 residues long. CDR3 coding DNA: TGTGCCAGCAGAATGGTCTTGGGCAGAGTCCTCTTT. Residues: CASRMVLGRVLF.

This clone was seen a few times. V and J are TRBV28 and TRBJ2-5, with 11 bases identical to TRBD2. Germline-derived CDR1 and CDR2 are MDHEN and SYDVKM. V gave up 2 bases and J gave up 5 bases; unmatched junction bases: 7. The CDR3 has 16 residues. CDR3 region: CASSLPRLAGMETQYF. The CDR3 DNA reads TGTGCCAGCAGTTTACCCCGACTAGCGGGGATGGAGACCCAGTACTTC.

The rearrangement links TRBV11-3 to TRBJ2-3, with 9 bases fitting TRBD1. V lost 0 bases to trimming and J lost 3 bases; unmatched junction nucleotides: 7. CDR3 length: 17 residues. The germline V gene encodes CDR1 SGHNT and CDR2 YENEEA. CDR3: CASSLEGTGIGTDTQYF. The CDR3 nucleotides read TGTGCCAGCAGCTTAGAAGGGACAGGGATCGGGACAGATACGCAGTATTTT.

This clone has just a few counts. The rearrangement joins TRBV27 to TRBJ1-5; D gene unclear. Trimming removed 2 bases from V and 1 base from J, with 6 bases in between. In germline, CDR1 is MNHEY, CDR2 SMNVEV (reference sequence). There are 14 residues in the CDR3. CDR3 sequence (DNA): TGTGCCAGCAGTTTACCCGGGAGCAATCAGCCCCAGCATTTT. This codes for CASSLPGSNQPQHF.

The chain joins TRBV6-5 to TRBJ2-1; D is perhaps TRBD2 (5 bases). The length of the CDR3 is 15 residues. The ends were cut back, 2 bases at V and 4 bases at J, with 12 bases in the middle. The germline V gene has CDR1 MNHEY and CDR2 SVGAGI. The CDR3 DNA follows: TGTGCCAGCAGTTACGCAAACGGGATTTACAATGAGCAGTTCTTC. Translated: CASSYANGIYNEQFF.

This clone has just one count. The genes are TRBV14 and TRBJ2-7, with 7 positions matching TRBD1. The V gene end was trimmed by 7 bases and the J gene end by 5 bases; junction bases not matched to a gene: 14. This CDR3 comprises 15 residues. From germline, CDR1 is SGHDN and CDR2 FVKESK. As DNA, the CDR3 is TGTGCCAGCACGTTGAAGCCAGGGGGTCCTCACGAGCAGTACTTC. It codes for CASTLKPGGPHEQYF. Together with reference TRBV14 and TRBJ2-7, the CDR3 gives the full variable domain: EAGVTQFPSHSVIEKGQTVTLRCDPISGHDNLYWYRRVMGKEIKFLLHFVKESKQDESGMPNNRFLAERTGGTYSTLKVQPAELEDSGVYFCASTLKPGGPHEQYFGPGTRLTVT.

CDR3 protein: CAISVRGDRGGSSYEQYF. The CDR3 DNA reads TGTGCCATCAGTGTTCGGGGAGATCGGGGGGGAAGCTCCTACGAGCAGTACTTC. The chain has TRBV10-3 and TRBJ2-7; 8 nucleotides align to TRBD2. The CDR3 has 18 amino acids. J was trimmed by 0 bases and V by 4 bases; bases with no gene match: 14. Germline values: CDR1 ENHRY, CDR2 SYGVKD.

This chain joins TRBV29-1 and TRBJ1-1; no firm D call. V gave up 5 bases and J gave up 7 bases, with 17 bases separating them. Germline loops: CDR1 SQVTM, CDR2 ANQGSEA. The CDR3 totals 13 residues. The CDR3, as DNA: TGCAGCGTTCCCTCCATTGGGAGGAATGAAGCTTTCTTT. It is translated as CSVPSIGRNEAFF.

The rearrangement links TRBV9 to TRBJ2-7; possible D gene TRBD2, 5 bases. The CDR3 extends over 15 amino acids. Germline V CDR1 and CDR2: SGDLS, YYNGEE. V was shortened by 0 bases and J by 2 bases, with 12 bases between the two germline ends. CDR3 in amino acids: CASSVAPTGTYEQYF. CDR3 sequence (DNA): TGTGCCAGCAGCGTAGCTCCGACGGGAACCTACGAGCAGTACTTC.

The rearrangement links TRBV2 to TRBJ1-2; TRBD1 matches 8 bases. J was trimmed by 5 bases and V by 10 bases; bases with no gene match: 12. In germline, CDR1 is SNHLY, CDR2 FYNNEI. This CDR3 has 14 residues. CDR3 protein: CANWVTGALYGYTF. As DNA, the CDR3 is TGTGCCAATTGGGTGACAGGGGCTTTATATGGCTACACCTTC.

V usage is TRBV24-1 and J usage is TRBJ2-1; 11 nucleotides align to TRBD1. Per the germline V gene, CDR1 is KGHDR and CDR2 is SFDVKD. Trimming at V came to 5 bases and at J to 7 bases, leaving 9 bases not matched to a gene. CDR3 length: 16 amino acids. The CDR3 sequence: CATSGVRDRGRNEQFF. CDR3 sequence (DNA): TGTGCCACCAGTGGCGTCCGGGACAGGGGGAGGAATGAGCAGTTCTTC.

This chain connects TRBV6-4 to TRBJ1-5, with D unclear. CDR3 length: 15 amino acids. Germline CDR1 reads MRHNA; CDR2 reads SNTAGT. V dropped 3 bases and J dropped 1 base, with 10 bases sitting between them. CDR3 DNA sequence: TGTGCCAGCAGTGAGGAGTTTACAAGCAATCAGCCCCAGCATTTT. This gives the protein CASSEEFTSNQPQHF.

The sample holds a few counts of this clone. The chain carries TRBV6-5 and TRBJ2-1; tentative D call: TRBD1 (6 bases). The V gene's germline CDR1 is MNHEY and CDR2 SVGAGI. V was clipped by 0 bases and J by 5 bases, with 8 bases between them. CDR3 size: 14 residues. CDR3 coding DNA: TGTGCCAGCAGTTACTCAGGGGGTAACAATGAGCAGTTCTTC. Residues: CASSYSGGNNEQFF.

The J gene is TRBJ1-5, the V gene TRBV24-1; D uncertain. The CDR3 totals 14 residues. CDR1 and CDR2 from the germline V gene are KGHDR and SFDVKD. Trimming took 6 bases from V and 0 from J, leaving 8 bases between them. CDR3 residues: CATSPTYSNQPQHF. In DNA form, the CDR3 reads TGTGCCACCAGTCCAACCTATAGCAATCAGCCCCAGCATTTT.